What follows are 11 T cell receptor beta chains derived from one specimen sequenced in a study of T cell changes during pregnancy in multiple sclerosis. TCRdb keeps only in-frame clones here, not all; method: immunoSEQ multiplex PCR. The sample holds tens of thousands of clones, roughly 90% seen once. The sequencing here drew on peripheral blood, taken in the third trimester of pregnancy. These receptors all stem from a female donor in good health, enrolled as a control in a pregnancy study.

The chain uses TRBV6-1 and TRBJ1-2; TRBD1 matches at 7 bases. CDR1 and CDR2 (germline): MNHNS, SASEGT. The CDR3 runs 15 residues. J lost 0 bases, V lost 1 base, and 2 bases had no gene match. CDR3 residues: CASSEGTGANYGYTF. Here the CDR3 DNA reads TGTGCCAGCAGTGAAGGGACAGGAGCTAACTATGGCTACACCTTC.

The genes are TRBV2 and TRBJ2-3; TRBD1 is a possible D gene (6 bases). Germline V gene data show CDR1 as SNHLY and CDR2 as FYNNEI. The CDR3 length is 16 residues. Trimming pared 6 bases from V and 8 bases from J, leaving 24 bases between. Written as DNA, the CDR3 is TGTGCCAGCAGCGGTGGTGGGACAAGGGGACGAGGTACGCAGTATTTT. Residues: CASSGGGTRGRGTQYF. Variable domain in full (rest from reference TRBV2 and TRBJ2-3): EPEVTQTPSHQVTQMGQEVILRCVPISNHLYFYWYRQILGQKVEFLVSFYNNEISEKSEIFDDQFSVERPDGSNFTLKIRSTKLEDSAMYFCASSGGGTRGRGTQYFGPGTRLTVL.

This clone was picked up one time. The rearrangement uses TRBV7-6 and TRBJ2-7; 8 positions match TRBD1. The CDR3 sequence is 17 residues long. With 5 bases clipped from V and 3 bases from J, the junction kept 15 bases outside the gene matches. CDR1 and CDR2 (germline): SGHVS, FNYEAQ. In nucleotides, the CDR3 is TGTGCCAGCAGCCCCCTCGGATTACGAGACAGGGGCTACGAGCAGTACTTC. As protein: CASSPLGLRDRGYEQYF.

The chain uses TRBV6-4 and TRBJ2-7; 8 positions match TRBD2. CDR3 length equals 18 residues. Germline V gene sequence: CDR1 MRHNA, CDR2 SNTAGT. Germline trimming cut 2 bases from V and 3 bases from J; bases unmatched to any gene: 15. Here the CDR3 DNA reads TGTGCCAGCAGTGACCCCTTAGGACTAGCCCCCTACTACTACGAGCAGTACTTC. The encoded protein is CASSDPLGLAPYYYEQYF.

The chain uses TRBV9 and TRBJ2-6, with D perhaps TRBD1 (6 bases). This CDR3 contains 17 residues. V was trimmed by 0 bases and J by 3 bases, leaving 13 bases between them. CDR1 and CDR2 (germline): SGDLS, YYNGEE. CDR3 coding DNA: TGTGCCAGCAGCGTAGTGGGGGCGACAGTTGGGGCCAACGTCCTGACTTTC. Its protein is CASSVVGATVGANVLTF.

The chain uses TRBV9 and TRBJ1-1; possible D gene TRBD1, 5 bases. Germline V gene sequence: CDR1 SGDLS, CDR2 YYNGEE. This CDR3 is 14 amino acids long. The V end was cut by 6 bases, the J end by 2 bases, with 14 bases between. The CDR3 nucleotides read TGTGCCAGCAATTTGGGGGGGAAAAACACTGAAGCTTTCTTT. It translates to CASNLGGKNTEAFF.

This clone occurred once. V gene TRBV6-1 combines with J gene TRBJ2-6; D perhaps matches TRBD2 (7 bases). In germline, CDR1 is MNHNS, CDR2 SASEGT. V was clipped by 1 base and J by 4 bases, with 17 bases between them. CDR3 length: 18 residues. The CDR3 here is CASSEVMGGAAGANVLTF. The CDR3 DNA sequence: TGTGCCAGCAGTGAAGTCATGGGGGGGGCAGCCGGGGCCAACGTCCTGACTTTC.

This clone was seen only a few times. The chain is built from TRBV10-3 and TRBJ2-7, with a possible D match to TRBD2 (6 bases). This CDR3 contains 12 residues. V lost 6 bases, J lost 3 bases, and 9 bases lay in between. The germline CDR1 and CDR2 sequences are ENHRY and SYGVKD. CDR3 sequence (DNA): TGTGCCATCAGCCAGGGAGGCTACGAGCAGTACTTC. This sequence encodes CAISQGGYEQYF.

The chain links TRBV6-4 to TRBJ2-1, with TRBD2 matching 8 bases. CDR3 size: 15 residues. The V gene's germline CDR1 is MRHNA and CDR2 SNTAGT. V was pared by 2 bases and J by 7 bases, with 7 bases of the junction left unmatched. CDR3 bases: TGTGCCAGCAGTGACGACGGGGGGGCCGGTAATGAGCAGTTCTTC. The encoded protein is CASSDDGGAGNEQFF.

This chain links TRBV7-3 with TRBJ2-5; 14 bases match TRBD2. V was clipped by 4 bases and J by 3 bases; unmatched bases: 4. CDR3 length: 16 residues. The germline V gene has CDR1 SGHTA and CDR2 FQGTGA. CDR3 coding DNA: TGTGCCAGCAGCTCCGGGACTAGCGGGGGTGAAGAGACCCAGTACTTC. It codes for CASSSGTSGGEETQYF. Based on the CDR3 plus reference TRBV7-3 and TRBJ2-5, the full variable domain is GAGVSQTPSNKVTEKGKYVELRCDPISGHTALYWYRQSLGQGPEFLIYFQGTGAADDSGLPNDRFFAVRPEGSVSTLKIQRTERGDSAVYLCASSSGTSGGEETQYFGPGTRLLVL.

This clone was counted only a few times. The V and J genes are TRBV6-1 and TRBJ2-7; TRBD2 aligns across 11 bases. The CDR3 is 15 amino acids. Trimming cost V 2 bases and J 0 bases; bases outside gene matches: 0. Germline V CDR1 and CDR2: MNHNS, SASEGT. CDR3 protein: CASSETSGGSYEQYF. In DNA, the CDR3 is TGTGCCAGCAGTGAAACTAGCGGGGGCTCCTACGAGCAGTACTTC.